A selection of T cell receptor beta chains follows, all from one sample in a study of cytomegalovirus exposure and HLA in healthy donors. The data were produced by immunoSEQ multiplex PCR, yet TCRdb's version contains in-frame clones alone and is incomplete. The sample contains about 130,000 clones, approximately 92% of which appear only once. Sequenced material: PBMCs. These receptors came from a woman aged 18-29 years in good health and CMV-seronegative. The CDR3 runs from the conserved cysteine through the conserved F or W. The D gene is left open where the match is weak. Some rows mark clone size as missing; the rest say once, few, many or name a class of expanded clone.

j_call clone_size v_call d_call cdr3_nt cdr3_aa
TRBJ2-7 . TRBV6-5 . TGTGCCAGCAGTTACTCGTTGTCAGCCCTCGGGTACGAGCAGTACTTC CASSYSLSALGYEQYF
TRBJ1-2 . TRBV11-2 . TGTGCCAGCAGCTCCGGACAGACTTATGGCTACACCTTC CASSSGQTYGYTF
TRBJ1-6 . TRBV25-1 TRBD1 TGTGCCAGCAGTGGACTAAGGGTGGACAGGGGATTTTCACCCCTCCACTTT CASSGLRVDRGFSPLHF
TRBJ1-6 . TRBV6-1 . TGTGCCAGCAGGGGGAGTATTTATAATTCACCCCTCCACTTT CASRGSIYNSPLHF
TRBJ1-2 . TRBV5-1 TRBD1 TGCGCCAGCAGCCTGACCCTTTCCGGGACAGTCAGGAATAACTATGGCTACACCTTC CASSLTLSGTVRNNYGYTF
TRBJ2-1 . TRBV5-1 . TGCGCCAGCAGTTACCAGGGTCTCAATGAGCAGTTCTTC CASSYQGLNEQFF
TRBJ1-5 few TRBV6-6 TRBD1 TGTGCCAGCAGCCCACAGGGGGATCAGCCCCAGCATTTT CASSPQGDQPQHF
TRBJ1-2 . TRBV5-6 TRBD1 TGTGCCAGCAGCCGCCCGGGGACAGCAATCTATGGCTACACCTTC CASSRPGTAIYGYTF
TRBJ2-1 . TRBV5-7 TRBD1 TGTGCCAGCAGCTCCAGACAGGGAGAGTTATACAATGAGCAGTTCTTC CASSSRQGELYNEQFF
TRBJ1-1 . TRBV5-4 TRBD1 TGTGCCAGCAGCTTTGGACAGGGAGACACTGAAGCTTTCTTT CASSFGQGDTEAFF
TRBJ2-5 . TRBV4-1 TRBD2 TGCGCCACCAGTCGTAGCGGGGCCCTACCGGGGACCCAGTACTTC CATSRSGALPGTQYF
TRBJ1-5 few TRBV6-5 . TGTGCCAGCAGTTACTCTAAGGGGGATCAGCCCCAGCATTTT CASSYSKGDQPQHF
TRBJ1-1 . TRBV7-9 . TGTGCCAGCAGCTTAGTTTCGGGTGGAGTGAACACTGAAGCTTTCTTT CASSLVSGGVNTEAFF
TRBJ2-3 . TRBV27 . TGTGCCAGCAGTCCCCCCCCGAGTGCAGATACGCAGTATTTT CASSPPPSADTQYF
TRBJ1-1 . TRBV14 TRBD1 TGTGCCAGCAGCCAAAAACAGGGGGCCTCTGAAGCTTTCTTT CASSQKQGASEAFF
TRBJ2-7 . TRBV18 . TGTGCCAGCTCACCACTCTCCGATGGGCTTTACGAGCAGTACTTC CASSPLSDGLYEQYF
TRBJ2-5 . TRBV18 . TGTGCCAGCTCACCGACTGCCCAAGAGACCCAGTACTTC CASSPTAQETQYF
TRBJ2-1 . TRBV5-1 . TGCGCCACCAGGACAGACTCCAATGAGCAGTTCTTC CATRTDSNEQFF
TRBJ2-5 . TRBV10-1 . TGCGCCAGCAGTGAGACCGGTCGGAGAACCCAGTACTTC CASSETGRRTQYF
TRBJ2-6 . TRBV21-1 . TGTGCCAGCAGCAAAGAGCGGGGGGGCTCTGGGGCCAACGTCCTGACTTTC CASSKERGGSGANVLTF
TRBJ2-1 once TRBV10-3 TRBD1 TGTGCCATCAGTGAGCCGGGACAGGGGCTCTACAATGAGCAGTTCTTC CAISEPGQGLYNEQFF
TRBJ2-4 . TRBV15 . TGTGCCACCAGCGGATACCGACAGACCCTAGCCAAAAACATTCAGTACTTC CATSGYRQTLAKNIQYF
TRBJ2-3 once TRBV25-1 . TGTGCCAGCAGCCTAACTACAGATACGCAGTATTTT CASSLTTDTQYF
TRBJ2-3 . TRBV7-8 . TGTGCCAGCAGGCACTTCGGGGGTCTCGACATCACAGATACGCAGTATTTT CASRHFGGLDITDTQYF
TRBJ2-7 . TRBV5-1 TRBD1 TGCGCCAGCAGCTCGGGACAGGGAGCCTCCTACGAGCAGTACTTC CASSSGQGASYEQYF
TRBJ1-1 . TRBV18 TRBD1 TGTGCCAGCTCACCGGGACAGGGGATCACTGAAGCTTTCTTT CASSPGQGITEAFF
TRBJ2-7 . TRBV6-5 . TGTGCCAGCAGGGACCAGGGCTACGAGCAGTACTTC CASRDQGYEQYF
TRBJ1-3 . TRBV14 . TGTGCCAGCAGCCACGGGGCTGGAAACACCATATATTTT CASSHGAGNTIYF
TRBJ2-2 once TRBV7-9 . TGTGCCGGACATGAGCTTGGGACACTAAGCGGGGCCGGGGAGCTGTTTTTT CAGHELGTLSGAGELFF
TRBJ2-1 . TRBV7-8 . TGTGCCAGCAGCTTGGCGTGGGGGGGCCTTGATGAGCAGTTCTTC CASSLAWGGLDEQFF
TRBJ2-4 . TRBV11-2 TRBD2 TGTGCCAGCAGCTCACTGACATTGGCGGGGGGGGCGGCCAAAAACATTCAGTACTTC CASSSLTLAGGAAKNIQYF
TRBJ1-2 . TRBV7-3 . TGTGCCAGCAGCTTAGGGCCCGCCTTATATGGCTACACCTTC CASSLGPALYGYTF
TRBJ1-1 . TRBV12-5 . TGTGCTAGTGCCCCTACAACAGGCACTGAAGCTTTCTTT CASAPTTGTEAFF
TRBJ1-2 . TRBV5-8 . TGTGCCAGCAGCTTGAGGGGCGACTATGGCTACACCTTC CASSLRGDYGYTF
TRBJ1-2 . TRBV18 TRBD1 TGTGCCAGCTCGTACGGACAGGATGGGAGCTACACCTTC CASSYGQDGSYTF
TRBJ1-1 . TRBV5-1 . TGCGCCAGCAGCCCGGACGGGAGCACTGAAGCTTTCTTT CASSPDGSTEAFF
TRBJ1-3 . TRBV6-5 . TGTGCCAGCAGTTGGGCCAGGGGTTCCTCTGGAAACACCATATATTTT CASSWARGSSGNTIYF
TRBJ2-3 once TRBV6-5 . TGTGCCAGCAGTGAACAACCGGGGGTGCAGTATTTT CASSEQPGVQYF
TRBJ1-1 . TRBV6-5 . TGTGCCAGCAGTGACCCGGGGAGGGACACTGAAGCTTTCTTT CASSDPGRDTEAFF
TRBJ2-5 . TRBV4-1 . TGCGCCAGCAGCGGTCCGGGAGCCCAAGAGACCCAGTACTTC CASSGPGAQETQYF
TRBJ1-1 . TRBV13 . TGTGCCAGCAGCTTATTGGGACAAGGGGATACTGAAGCTTTCTTT CASSLLGQGDTEAFF
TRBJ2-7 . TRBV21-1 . TGTGCCAGCAGCAAAGGCAGGGCCTACGAGCAGTACTTC CASSKGRAYEQYF
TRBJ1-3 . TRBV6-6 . TGTGCCAGCAGTTCCCTACCCCAGGGCCCGGGAGACACCATATATTTT CASSSLPQGPGDTIYF
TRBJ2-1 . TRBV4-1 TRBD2 TGCGCCAGCAGACAAAACCAGGGACTAGCGGCCTACAATGAGCAGTTCTTC CASRQNQGLAAYNEQFF
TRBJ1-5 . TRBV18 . TGTGCCAGCTCACCGGGGCGTGATCAGCCCCAGCATTTT CASSPGRDQPQHF